Below, 3 T cell receptor beta chains from the same sample are listed, as sequenced in a study of T cells after yellow fever vaccination. TCRdb processed the 5' RACE reads anew with MiXCR; each CDR3 protein has one entry. This table holds more than 95,000 distinct CDR3 sequences, more than 5.5% found once. Sequenced material: CD4+ T cells sorted from PBMCs, taken around 45 days after the first yellow fever vaccination. The receptor source for this set is a young man who received the YFV17D yellow fever vaccine.

Ten or more counts support this clonotype. The chain recombines TRBV4-1 with TRBJ2-7; D is undetermined. The CDR3 consists of 12 residues. Trimming shortened V by 0 bases and J by 7 bases, and 7 bases separated the two germline ends. From germline, CDR1 is MGHRA and CDR2 YSYEKL. CDR3 nucleotide sequence: TGCGCCAGCAGCCAAGATCTGCGGGAGCAGTACTTC. Its translation: CASSQDLREQYF.

This clonotype was detected ten times or more. The chain employs TRBV4-3 and TRBJ2-1, with D maybe TRBD2 (5 bases). This CDR3 has 14 amino acids. Deletions cut 4 bases from V and 7 bases from J, with 14 bases between. Germline loops: CDR1 LGHNA, CDR2 YSLEER. Here the CDR3 reads CASSPSGIENEQFF. The CDR3, as DNA: TGCGCCAGCAGCCCGTCGGGGATTGAGAATGAGCAGTTCTTC.

The table lists this clonotype with a few counts. This rearrangement joins TRBV6-1 to TRBJ1-2, with D unclear. The CDR3 consists of 14 residues. Germline lookup yields CDR1 MNHNS and CDR2 SASEGT. V was pared by 8 bases and J by 2 bases, with 15 bases between. DNA of the CDR3: TGTGCCAGCTTCGGGCGGGGTTCAAACTATGGCTACACCTTC. Translating gives CASFGRGSNYGYTF.